The T cell receptor (beta chain) under discussion was sequenced for a study of CD8+ T cells in alopecia areata. As the sequencing template, cDNA was produced by extracting RNA and reverse transcribing it. Profiling relied on immunoSEQ multiplex PCR, and the TCRdb table lists in-frame clones only, not all of them. The sample includes tens of thousands of clones, around 70% of them seen just once. As concerns this clone: Its target is not known.

The J segment lost 11 bases and the V segment lost 7 bases, leaving 6 bases of the junction unmatched. The CDR3 loop spans 11 amino acids. CDR1 and CDR2 (germline): SQVTM, ANQGSEA. Treatment denoted: oral pan-JAK inhibitor, 5-10 mg twice daily. Overall study findings and caveats: Higher clonality was seen in lesional scalp than in normal scalp, especially in alopecia totalis/universalis.

The TCR originated in a human donor with alopecia areata. This specimen was CD8+ T cells sorted from blood, taken at approximately week 42, from a patient treated with tofacitinib. The chain combines TRBV29-1 with TRBJ1-1, with 11 positions matching TRBD1. The CDR3 nucleotides are TGCAGCGCCCCGGGACAGGGGGTTGCTTTCTTT. Amino acids: CSAPGQGVAFF.